The 5 T cell receptor beta chains reported below all come from one sample, sequenced in a study of blood T cell repertoires in COVID-19. Assay: immunoSEQ multiplex PCR; the TCRdb copy retains only in-frame clones and omits some. The sample carries 150,000 to 200,000 clones, 86% recorded once. Source material: peripheral blood. Receptors originate from a woman in her sixties with COVID-19, enrolled during active disease.

The CDR3 bases are TGTGCCTGGAGCCGATCTGGACTCACCGAAGCTTTCTTT. As protein: CAWSRSGLTEAFF. This chain links TRBV30 with TRBJ1-1; D remains unclear. The CDR3 is 13 residues long. Trimming removed 3 bases at V and 8 bases at J, with 16 bases between. The germline CDR1 and CDR2 sequences are GTSNPN and SVGIG (reference sequence). Full variable domain (outside the CDR3, taken from reference TRBV30 and TRBJ1-1): SQTIHQWPATLVQPVGSPLSLECTVEGTSNPNLYWYRQAAGRGLQLLFYSVGIGQISSEVPQNLSASRPQDRQFILSSKKLLLSDSGFYLCAWSRSGLTEAFFGQGTRLTVV.

The chain has TRBV3-1 (or the pseudogene TRBV3-2) and TRBJ1-2, with TRBD1 matching 9 bases. Germline loops: CDR1 LGHDT, CDR2 YNNKEL (reference sequence). The CDR3 loop spans 13 amino acids. The V gene end was trimmed by 3 bases and the J gene end by 5 bases; junction bases not matched to a gene: 1. The CDR3 DNA follows: TGTGCCAGCAGCCAGGGACAGGGTTATGGCTACACCTTC. Translation: CASSQGQGYGYTF.

The chain combines TRBV14 with TRBJ2-2, with TRBD1 identical over 7 bases. The germline CDR1 and CDR2 sequences are SGHDN and FVKESK. This CDR3 contains 16 residues. The J segment lost 1 base and the V segment lost 5 bases, leaving 7 bases of the junction unmatched. The CDR3 DNA follows: TGTGCCAGCAGCACCTCACGGACAGGGAACACCGGGGAGCTGTTTTTT. It specifies CASSTSRTGNTGELFF.

The genes are TRBV6-2 or TRBV6-3 and TRBJ2-1, with 12 bases matching TRBD1. Germline V gives CDR1 MNHEY, CDR2 SVGEGT. The CDR3 is 17 residues long. With 2 bases clipped from V and 7 bases from J, the junction kept 9 bases outside the gene matches. CDR3 nucleotides: TGTGCCAGCAGTTACGGTCCGGGACAGGGGGCGCGGAATGAGCAGTTCTTC. Amino acid sequence: CASSYGPGQGARNEQFF.

J is TRBJ2-3 and V is TRBV5-1; 8 bases map to TRBD2. This CDR3 is built from 15 residues. V shed 0 bases, J shed 2 bases, and the junction held 2 bases outside the gene matches. Looked up from germline, CDR1 is SGHRS and CDR2 is YFSETQ. CDR3 bases: TGCGCCAGCAGCTTGGAGCGGGGGCACACAGATACGCAGTATTTT. Its translation is CASSLERGHTDTQYF.